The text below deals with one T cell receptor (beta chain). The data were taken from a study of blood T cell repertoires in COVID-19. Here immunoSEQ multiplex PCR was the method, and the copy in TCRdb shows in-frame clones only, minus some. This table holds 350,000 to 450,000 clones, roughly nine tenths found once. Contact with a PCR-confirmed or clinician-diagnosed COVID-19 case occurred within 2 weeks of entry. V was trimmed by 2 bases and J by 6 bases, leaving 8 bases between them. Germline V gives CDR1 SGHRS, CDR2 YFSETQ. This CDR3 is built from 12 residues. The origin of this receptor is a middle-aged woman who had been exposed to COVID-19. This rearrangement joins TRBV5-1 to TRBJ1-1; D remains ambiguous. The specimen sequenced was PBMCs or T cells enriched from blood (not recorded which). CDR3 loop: CASSFSGSEAFF. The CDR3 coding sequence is TGCGCCAGCAGCTTTTCGGGATCTGAAGCTTTCTTT.